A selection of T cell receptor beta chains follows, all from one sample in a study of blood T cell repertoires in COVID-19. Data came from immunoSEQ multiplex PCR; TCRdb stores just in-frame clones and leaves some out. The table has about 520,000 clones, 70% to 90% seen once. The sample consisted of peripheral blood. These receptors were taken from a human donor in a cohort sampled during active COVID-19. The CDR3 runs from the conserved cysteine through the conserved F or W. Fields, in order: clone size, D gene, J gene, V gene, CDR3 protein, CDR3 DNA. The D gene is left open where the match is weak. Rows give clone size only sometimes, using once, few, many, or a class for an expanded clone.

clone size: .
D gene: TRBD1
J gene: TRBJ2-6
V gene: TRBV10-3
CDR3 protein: CAIGPGQGVGGANVLTF
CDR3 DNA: TGTGCCATCGGACCGGGACAGGGGGTTGGTGGGGCCAACGTCCTGACTTTC

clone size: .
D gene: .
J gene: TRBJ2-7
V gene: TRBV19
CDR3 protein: CASSRGQLYEQYF
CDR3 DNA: TGTGCCAGTAGTAGAGGCCAACTCTACGAGCAGTACTTC

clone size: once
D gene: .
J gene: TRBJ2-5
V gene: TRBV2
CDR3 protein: CASSESRVPGETQYF
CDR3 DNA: TGTGCCAGCAGTGAGTCCAGGGTCCCAGGAGAGACCCAGTACTTC

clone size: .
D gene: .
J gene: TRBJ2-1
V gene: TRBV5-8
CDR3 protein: CASSLGLATYNEQFF
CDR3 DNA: TGTGCCAGCAGCTTGGGGCTAGCGACTTACAATGAGCAGTTCTTC

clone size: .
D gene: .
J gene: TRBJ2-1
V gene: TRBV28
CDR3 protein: CVSSLGDHRSYNEQFF
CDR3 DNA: TGTGTTTCCAGTTTGGGTGACCACAGGTCCTACAATGAGCAGTTCTTC

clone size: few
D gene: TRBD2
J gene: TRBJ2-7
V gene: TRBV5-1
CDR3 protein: CASSLGLAGEREQYF
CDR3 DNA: TGCGCCAGCAGCTTGGGACTAGCGGGAGAGAGGGAGCAGTACTTC

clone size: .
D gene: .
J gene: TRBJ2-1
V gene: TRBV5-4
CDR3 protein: CASSLAQYNEQFF
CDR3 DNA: TGTGCCAGCAGCTTGGCGCAGTACAATGAGCAGTTCTTC

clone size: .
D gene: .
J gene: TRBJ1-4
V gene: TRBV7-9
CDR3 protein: CASSLKGVGEKLFF
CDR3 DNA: TGTGCCAGCAGCTTAAAGGGGGTCGGTGAAAAACTGTTTTTT

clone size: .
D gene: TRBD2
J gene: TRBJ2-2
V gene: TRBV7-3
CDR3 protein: CATVLALPNTGELFF
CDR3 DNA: TGTGCCACAGTACTAGCGCTACCGAACACCGGGGAGCTGTTTTTT

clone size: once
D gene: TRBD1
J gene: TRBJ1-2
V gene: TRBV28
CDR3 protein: CASNTGGFYGYTF
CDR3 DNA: TGTGCCAGCAATACAGGGGGCTTCTATGGCTACACCTTC

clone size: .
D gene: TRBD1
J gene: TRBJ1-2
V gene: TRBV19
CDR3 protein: CASRSRTGGGPNYGYTF
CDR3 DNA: TGTGCCAGTAGGTCTAGGACAGGGGGGGGTCCTAACTATGGCTACACCTTC